This TCR beta chain emerged from a study of T cells expressing NK-cell markers. Findings and caveats of the study: The same clonotypes also predominated in the CD3+CD56-NKG2C+ fraction of a handful of donors.

It was by 5'RACE template switching with UMIs that TCR beta cDNA was made. TCRdb re-called the 5' RACE reads; one entry per CDR3 protein, DNA not given. The table for this sample gives 550,000 or so distinct CDR3 sequences. To note about this clonotype: No antigen is known for it.

This CDR3 is built from 15 residues. Germline V gene sequence: CDR1 DFQATT, CDR2 SNEGSKA (reference sequence). The sample consisted of blood T cells: a sorted CD56 or NKG2C T cell subset, CD4+ or CD8+ T cells, or bulk PBMC T cells (not recorded which). The chain uses TRBV20-1 and TRBJ2-7. The source is a man between 18 and 29 years old in good health. The CDR3 sequence is CSARDFIGSSYEQYF.